Only a few counts were recorded for the clone carrying this T cell receptor (beta chain). These data originate in a study of blood T cell repertoires in COVID-19. Background on the study: Collection of acute and convalescent COVID-19 samples took place in the United States, Italy and Spain. In each case, the material was cDNA or gDNA derived from T cells, B-cell-depleted T cells, or PBMCs.

As handled by the study authors: From reference gene primer amplification, estimates of nucleated cell counts were derived. Clones were sequenced by immunoSEQ multiplex PCR, and TCRdb holds only the in-frame ones, with some missing. Clone size and the V and J calls come from that table; the DNA yielded D and trimming. This sample has about 240,000 clones; about 85% occur once, and the top ten carry 7.2%. The CDR3 runs 16 residues. The germline V gene has CDR1 MNHEY and CDR2 SVGAGI. Between the trimmed V and J ends, which lost 2 bases and 2 bases, there was a span of 15 bases. This TCR was recovered from a man between 60 and 75 years old who had recovered from COVID-19. The sample taken for sequencing was peripheral blood. The chain joins TRBV6-5 to TRBJ1-1; D might be TRBD1 (6 bases). The CDR3 sequence: CASSYGRDMGNTEAFF. In DNA form, the CDR3 reads TGTGCCAGCAGTTACGGCCGGGACATGGGAAACACTGAAGCTTTCTTT.